The 5 T cell receptor beta chains below come from one sample, sequenced in a study of human T cells and chemical hapten exposure. Time point in this sample: patch test 3, about 24 weeks after DPC sensitization. Described treatment: therapeutic diphenylcyclopropenone sensitization with weekly scalp DPC. MiXCR, applied by TCRdb to the RACE reads, yields one record per CDR3 protein. The sample contains roughly 64,000 distinct CDR3 sequences, more than 9.5% of which appear only once. The source material was whole blood, sampled in connection with sensitization to the hapten diphenylcyclopropenone (DPC). Receptors originate from a woman aged 25-40 years with alopecia areata. Some clones in this sample may be carry-over from other donors' samples.

This clonotype was recorded a few times. This sequence joins TRBV7-2 and TRBJ2-1; the match to TRBD1 covers 8 bases. CDR1 SGHTA and CDR2 FQGNSA come from the germline V gene. Trimming cost V 6 bases and J 2 bases; bases outside gene matches: 6. The CDR3 has 15 amino acids. The CDR3 nucleotides read TGTGCCAGCAGTTCAACAGGGGGGCCCTACAATGAGCAGTTCTTC. This gives the protein CASSSTGGPYNEQFF.

The chain joins TRBV29-1 to TRBJ1-2; no definite D call. Trimming shortened V by 6 bases and J by 4 bases, and 15 bases separated the two germline ends. This CDR3 comprises 13 residues. The V gene's germline CDR1 is SQVTM and CDR2 ANQGSEA. The CDR3 coding sequence is TGCAGCGTCCTCCCCCACAGCAGCTATGGCTACACCTTC. Its protein is CSVLPHSSYGYTF.

The gene calls are TRBV9 and TRBJ2-7; 14 nucleotides line up with TRBD2. The V gene's germline CDR1 is SGDLS and CDR2 YYNGEE. The CDR3 covers 14 residues. Unmatched junction bases numbered 2, after V lost 3 bases and J lost 6 bases. This CDR3 is CASSAGTSGSEQYF. The CDR3 DNA follows: TGTGCCAGCAGCGCCGGGACTAGCGGGAGCGAGCAGTACTTC.

This clonotype was found many times. This chain links TRBV20-1 with TRBJ2-2; D is unresolved. The V and J ends lost 5 bases and 1 base respectively, with 8 bases between them. The CDR3 is 13 residues long. Germline V CDR1 and CDR2: DFQATT, SNEGSKA (reference sequence). As DNA, the CDR3 is TGCAGTGCTGCGCCCCAGAACACCGGGGAGCTGTTTTTT. It specifies CSAAPQNTGELFF.

The V gene is TRBV5-1, the J gene TRBJ2-4, with 7 bases fitting TRBD1. V was clipped by 0 bases and J by 1 base; unmatched bases: 7. CDR1 and CDR2 (germline): SGHRS, YFSETQ. CDR3 length: 17 amino acids. CDR3 bases: TGCGCCAGCAGCTTGGTACCGGGACAGATTGCCAAAAACATTCAGTACTTC. Protein product: CASSLVPGQIAKNIQYF.